Given below is one TCR beta chain in context. Its antigen is unidentified. It was at deep level that the assay was run. The authors distributed each subset's genomic DNA evenly over several immunoSEQ plates. Clones were read by immunoSEQ multiplex PCR, and TCRdb kept only the in-frame ones, dropping some. The sample holds about 1.5 million clones, roughly 97% seen once. This sample was included in a study of shared clonotypes between healthy human individuals. Study results and limitations: Rarefaction showed that sequencing of sorted subsets was incomplete (despite large depth).

Germline loops: CDR1 SGHVS, CDR2 FNYEAQ. CDR3 length: 16 amino acids. The V segment lost 0 bases and the J segment 7 bases; nucleotides outside the gene matches: 5. The sequence was collected from a man in his thirties or forties in good health. The sequenced sample was naive CD4+ T cells sorted from blood. The sample's subset: CD45RA+ positively selected. This chain connects TRBV7-6 to TRBJ1-4; 10 positions match TRBD1. Here the CDR3 reads CASSLAGTGDGEKLFF. The CDR3 nucleotides read TGTGCCAGCAGCTTAGCCGGGACAGGGGATGGTGAAAAACTGTTTTTT.